The rows below give T cell receptor beta chains drawn from one sample of a study of breast tumors, draining lymph nodes, adjacent tissues. One entry per CDR3 protein, called by TCRdb with MiXCR from the multiplex PCR reads. The sample shows fewer than 25,000 distinct CDR3 sequences, about a third of them seen only once. Specimen: breast tumor tissue. Receptors were obtained from a female donor with breast cancer. Some clones in this sample may be carry-over from other donors' samples. The CDR3 runs from the conserved cysteine through the conserved F or W. A D gene is named only where the DNA matches it firmly. Size tells how often a clone was seen (once, few, many) or the class of an expanded clone, and some rows leave it out.

j_call cdr3_length d_call v_call clone_size cdr3_nt cdr3_aa
TRBJ2-4 13 NA TRBV10-3 many TGTGCCACCGGCCGGACTGAGAAAAACATTCAGTACTTC CATGRTEKNIQYF
TRBJ2-1 15 TRBD1 TRBV7-2 NA TGTGCCAGCAGCCTTCGGACAGGGGCCTACAATGAGCAGTTCTTC CASSLRTGAYNEQFF
TRBJ2-2 15 NA TRBV9 many TGTGCCAGCAGCGTGCGGCCGAGGGACACCGGGGAGCTGTTTTTT CASSVRPRDTGELFF
TRBJ2-5 13 TRBD2 TRBV27 many TGTGCCAGCGCTAGCGGGAGAAGGGAGACCCAGTACTTC CASASGRRETQYF
TRBJ1-6 16 NA TRBV12-3/TRBV12-4 many TGTGCCAGCACCCCACAAACGGAGGGCTGGCGTTCACCCCTCCACTTT CASTPQTEGWRSPLHF
TRBJ1-5 13 NA TRBV5-1 many TGCGCCAGCAGCTTAGGGCTCAATCAGCCCCAGCATTTT CASSLGLNQPQHF
TRBJ2-3 15 NA TRBV24-1 many TGTGCCACCAGTGATTTACAAGGGATCACAGATACGCAGTATTTT CATSDLQGITDTQYF
TRBJ2-3 15 NA TRBV18 many TGTGCCAGCTCACCCACAGGTCAGGCAGCAGATACGCAGTATTTT CASSPTGQAADTQYF
TRBJ2-3 16 NA TRBV6-4 many TGTGCCAGCAGTGACTCGGGCCAAGCGAGTTCAGATACGCAGTATTTT CASSDSGQASSDTQYF
TRBJ1-3 15 NA TRBV12-3/TRBV12-4 NA TGTGCCAGCATAAGGTCGGGGGCCTCTGGAAACACCATATATTTT CASIRSGASGNTIYF
TRBJ2-1 13 TRBD2 TRBV4-1 NA TGCGCCAGCAGCAGTAGCGGGAAGGCTTTGCAGTCCTTC CASSSSGKALQSF
TRBJ1-5 10 NA TRBV19 NA TGTGCCGGTATTACAGATACGCAGCATTTT CAGITDTQHF
TRBJ1-5 14 TRBD1 TRBV28 many TGTGCCAGCAAACAGGGACAGGGACCCTTTACCCAGCATTTT CASKQGQGPFTQHF
TRBJ1-5 16 TRBD1 TRBV5-1 many TGCGCCAGCAGCTTACAGGGGGGGGATAGCAATCAGCCCCAGCATTTT CASSLQGGDSNQPQHF
TRBJ2-5 19 NA TRBV5-1 NA TGCGCCAGCAGAGGACCTACGACAGGGAGGGCCATGTACCAAGAGACCCAGTACTTC CASRGPTTGRAMYQETQYF
TRBJ2-7 14 NA TRBV6-5 NA TGTGCCAGCAGTAAACAGGGACCTAACTACGAGCAGTACTTC CASSKQGPNYEQYF
TRBJ1-4 15 TRBD1 TRBV6-1 NA TGTGCCAGCAGTGGAACAGGGGGGACTAATGAAAAACTGTTTTTT CASSGTGGTNEKLFF
TRBJ2-2 15 NA TRBV5-1 NA TGCGCCAGCAGCCCGGTAGCCGAGAACACCGGGGAGCTGTTTTTT CASSPVAENTGELFF
TRBJ2-1 13 NA TRBV18 many TGTGCCAGCTCCCTCGTGTCAGGCTATGAGCAGTTCTTC CASSLVSGYEQFF
TRBJ2-3 18 TRBD2 TRBV10-1 NA TGCGCCACCTGGGACACTAGCGGGAGTGTACTGGCGATAGATACGCAGTATTTT CATWDTSGSVLAIDTQYF
TRBJ2-5 11 NA TRBV20-1 many TGCAGTGCTCAACCCGAAGAGACCCAGTACTTC CSAQPEETQYF
TRBJ1-5 12 NA TRBV7-9 NA TGTGCCAGCAGCACGGACGGACAGCCCCAGCATTTT CASSTDGQPQHF
TRBJ2-1 14 NA TRBV6-1 many TGTGCCGGAAGGGGACCACTAGTGGTCGATGAGCAGTTCTTC CAGRGPLVVDEQFF
TRBJ2-5 11 NA TRBV5-6 many TGTGCCAGCAGGCTCGAAGAGACCCAGTACTTC CASRLEETQYF
TRBJ1-1 15 TRBD1 TRBV5-1 many TGCGCCAGCACTCCGGGACAGATTACGAACACTGAAGCTTTCTTT CASTPGQITNTEAFF
TRBJ1-5 13 NA TRBV2 many TGTGCCAGCAGTGGAAACACGGATCAGCCCCAGCATTTT CASSGNTDQPQHF
TRBJ2-5 15 TRBD2 TRBV6-2/TRBV6-3 many TGTGCCAGCGAGTTAGGAGCGGGAGGGAAAGAGACCCAGTACTTC CASELGAGGKETQYF
TRBJ2-3 14 NA TRBV5-1 many TGCGCCAGCAGCTTAGCGGAAAGCACAGATACGCAGTATTTT CASSLAESTDTQYF
TRBJ2-1 12 NA TRBV7-6 NA TGTGCCAGCGGCCCAGGCTACAATGAGCAGTTCTTC CASGPGYNEQFF
TRBJ2-1 14 NA TRBV12-3/TRBV12-4 many TGTGCCAGCAGTCCCCGGGACTTCGACAATGAGCAGTTCTTC CASSPRDFDNEQFF
TRBJ2-5 17 TRBD2 TRBV11-3 many TGTGCCAGCAGCTTGGGGTTTGTCAGCGGGAGGCAAGAGACCCAGTACTTC CASSLGFVSGRQETQYF
TRBJ2-2 13 NA TRBV5-1 many TGCGCCAGCAGCTTGCAGGACACCGGGGAGCTGTTTTTT CASSLQDTGELFF
TRBJ2-7 16 TRBD2 TRBV18 many TGTGCCAGCTCACCACAGTTCGGGAGGAGCTCCTACGAGCAGTACTTC CASSPQFGRSSYEQYF
TRBJ2-7 15 TRBD2 TRBV7-2 many TGTGCCAGCAGCTTCTGGACTAGCGCGACCTACGAGCAGTACTTC CASSFWTSATYEQYF
TRBJ2-1 11 NA TRBV7-8 NA TGTGCCAGCAGCGAGTACAATGAGCAGTTCTTC CASSEYNEQFF
TRBJ2-7 12 NA TRBV6-2/TRBV6-3 many TGTGCCAGCAGTTACCCAGGGGTCGAGCAGTACTTC CASSYPGVEQYF
TRBJ1-2 15 NA TRBV6-1 many TGTGCCAGCAGTGAAATCACAGGGCCCCTCTATGGCTACACCTTC CASSEITGPLYGYTF
TRBJ2-4 18 TRBD1 TRBV6-1 NA TGTGCCAGCAGTGAATCATTAAGGGACAGGGGAGCCAAAAACATTCAGTACTTC CASSESLRDRGAKNIQYF
TRBJ2-1 15 NA TRBV5-1 NA TGCGCCAGCAGCTTGGCAGGGGACACCTACAATGAGCAGTTCTTC CASSLAGDTYNEQFF
TRBJ2-7 15 TRBD1 TRBV20-1 NA TGCAGTGCTAGAGACCTCGGGACAGGGCACTACGAGCAGTACTTC CSARDLGTGHYEQYF
TRBJ2-7 17 NA TRBV4-2 many TGTGCCAGCAGCCAAGGTCACACCGGGACCCTTACTTACGAGCAGTACTTC CASSQGHTGTLTYEQYF
TRBJ2-6 14 NA TRBV18 many TGTGCCAGCTCACTGGAACTCGGGGCCAACGTCCTGACTTTC CASSLELGANVLTF
TRBJ2-3 11 NA TRBV6-6 NA TGTGCCAGCAGCACGACAGATACGCAGTATTTT CASSTTDTQYF
TRBJ2-3 15 TRBD2 TRBV2 many TGTGCCAGCAGTGAAGTAGCGGGGGACACAGATACGCAGTATTTT CASSEVAGDTDTQYF
TRBJ2-7 12 NA TRBV20-1 once TGCAGTGCTACCGGGACAAGGTTCGAGCAGTACTTC CSATGTRFEQYF
TRBJ1-5 14 NA TRBV12-3/TRBV12-4 NA TGTGCCAGCAGACCGGGACCGAACGATCAGCCCCAGCATTTT CASRPGPNDQPQHF
TRBJ2-4 17 NA TRBV19 once TGTGCCAGTAGGCCACCGATGGGTGCCGAAAACCTAAACATTCAGTACTTC CASRPPMGAENLNIQYF
TRBJ2-1 15 TRBD2 TRBV7-2 many TGTGCCAGCAGCTTAAGTAGCGGGAGGGCAGGTGAGCAGTTCTTC CASSLSSGRAGEQFF
TRBJ1-1 15 NA TRBV4-3 NA TGCGCCAGCAGCCAAGAAGGTCCGGGGAAAAGGCTATCTTTCTTT CASSQEGPGKRLSFF
TRBJ2-1 14 NA TRBV24-1 many TGTGCCACCAGTGGAGGGATTCCCTACAATGAGCAGTTCTTC CATSGGIPYNEQFF
TRBJ2-7 16 TRBD2 TRBV7-8 many TGTGCCAGCAGCTTGGTTCCCAGCGGGAGATCCTACGAGCAGTACTTC CASSLVPSGRSYEQYF
TRBJ2-3 17 TRBD2 TRBV3-1 many TGTGCCAGCAGCCAAGCCCCGACTAGCGGGATCTCAGATACGCAGTATTTT CASSQAPTSGISDTQYF
TRBJ2-1 13 NA TRBV5-4 NA TGTGCCAGCAGCCAGGGACAACTCAATGAGCAGTTCTTC CASSQGQLNEQFF